The next 27 T cell receptor beta chains were all read from a single sample in a study of cytomegalovirus exposure and HLA in healthy donors (dated by TCRdb to about 2017). Library prep was done by the immunoSEQ multiplex PCR assay. A mixture of 60 forward primers for TCR Vbeta segments and 13 reverse primers for TCR Jbeta segments was used in the multiplex PCR. TCRdb stores this immuneACCESS table with in-frame sequences only. Part of the clones is absent; in the studies checked, under half of the shortfall reflects unresolved V genes, and no reason is known for the rest. Within this sample are approximately 210,000 clones, with over 80% of them counted one time only. Of the sample, about 6.1% falls within the top ten clones. Source material: PBMCs. The receptors come from a middle-aged man in good health and CMV-seropositive.

The gene calls are TRBV6-5 and TRBJ2-1, with 8 bases lining up with TRBD2. J lost 5 bases, V lost 10 bases, and 10 bases had no gene match. Looked up from germline, CDR1 is MNHEY and CDR2 is SVGAGI. The CDR3 covers 14 residues. CDR3 bases: TGTGCCACCAATAGCGGGGATTCTAACAATGAGCAGTTCTTC. Translated, it gives CATNSGDSNNEQFF.

The V call is TRBV5-1, the J call TRBJ2-7, with TRBD2 identical over 9 bases. The CDR3 loop spans 14 amino acids. V lost 6 bases and J lost 3; bases outside the gene matches: 7. Germline values: CDR1 SGHRS, CDR2 YFSETQ. The CDR3 is CASKRTSEIYEQYF. CDR3 coding DNA: TGCGCCAGCAAGAGGACTAGCGAGATCTACGAGCAGTACTTC.

The chain employs TRBV30 and TRBJ1-2; possibly TRBD1 for D (5 bases). V shed 2 bases and J shed 7 bases, with 8 bases lying between them. CDR1 GTSNPN and CDR2 SVGIG come from the germline V gene (reference sequence). This CDR3 is built from 11 residues. The CDR3: CAWSKGAGYTF. CDR3 DNA: TGTGCCTGGAGTAAAGGGGCTGGCTACACCTTC.

The chain recombines TRBV11-3 with TRBJ2-7; D remains unclear. The CDR3 spans 12 residues. The ends were cut back, 3 bases at V and 3 bases at J, with 6 bases in the middle. The V gene's germline CDR1 is SGHNT and CDR2 YENEEA. The CDR3: CASSFMDYEQYV. Written as DNA, the CDR3 is TGTGCCAGCAGCTTTATGGACTACGAGCAGTACGTC.

The V gene is TRBV7-3, the J gene TRBJ2-1, with D possibly being TRBD2 (5 bases). Per germline, CDR1 SGHTA and CDR2 FQGTGA. CDR3 size: 17 residues. The V gene lost 0 bases and the J gene lost 8 bases, with 20 bases spanning the gap. The chain's CDR3 is CASSLTALAFTRDEQFF. The DNA for the CDR3 is TGTGCCAGCAGCTTAACGGCGCTAGCCTTCACTCGGGATGAGCAGTTCTTC. The full variable domain, with the rest looked up from reference TRBV7-3 and TRBJ2-1, is GAGVSQTPSNKVTEKGKYVELRCDPISGHTALYWYRQSLGQGPEFLIYFQGTGAADDSGLPNDRFFAVRPEGSVSTLKIQRTERGDSAVYLCASSLTALAFTRDEQFFGPGTRLTVL.

This CDR3 reads CASSEDSYTEAFF. As DNA, the CDR3 is TGTGCCAGCAGTGAAGACAGCTACACTGAAGCTTTCTTT. This chain uses TRBV2 with TRBJ1-1; D unresolved. V was clipped by 1 base and J by 3 bases, with 6 bases between them. There are 13 residues in the CDR3. CDR1 and CDR2 (germline): SNHLY, FYNNEI.

This chain joins TRBV12-5 and TRBJ1-5, with 10 bases that match TRBD1. The CDR3 consists of 18 residues. Germline V gene lookup returns CDR1 LGHNT and CDR2 FRNRAP. V was clipped by 2 bases and J by 8 bases; unmatched bases: 15. CDR3 sequence reads: CASGLSPGDRGMWKPQHF. The CDR3, as DNA: TGTGCTAGTGGTTTGTCACCCGGGGACAGGGGTATGTGGAAGCCCCAGCATTTT. Combining the CDR3 with reference TRBV12-5 and TRBJ1-5 gives the whole variable domain DARVTQTPRHKVTEMGQEVTMRCQPILGHNTVFWYRQTMMQGLELLAYFRNRAPLDDSGMPKDRFSAEMPDATLATLKIQPSEPRDSAVYFCASGLSPGDRGMWKPQHFGDGTRLSIL.

This chain connects TRBV30 to TRBJ2-3, with a possible D match to TRBD2 (5 bases). CDR3 size: 13 residues. V was shortened by 4 bases and J by 2 bases, with 10 bases between the two germline ends. Germline loops: CDR1 GTSNPN, CDR2 SVGIG (reference sequence). The CDR3: CAWNGNNTDTQYF. CDR3 DNA: TGTGCCTGGAACGGGAATAACACAGATACGCAGTATTTT.

This chain connects TRBV7-9 to TRBJ2-5; TRBD2 aligns across 7 bases. The trim removed 1 base at V and 5 bases at J, leaving 10 bases unmatched. CDR1 and CDR2 (germline): SEHNR, FQNEAQ (reference sequence). This CDR3 has 16 residues. In DNA, the CDR3 is TGTGCCAGCAGCTTAGGCTCCGGGGGAGGGATGGAGACCCAGTACTTC. It specifies CASSLGSGGGMETQYF.

The genes are TRBV13 and TRBJ2-3; TRBD2 might be the D (6 bases). The CDR3 loop spans 17 amino acids. V was cut by 2 bases and J by 2 bases, with 17 bases left in between. Germline V gene data show CDR1 as PRHDT and CDR2 as FYEKMQ (reference sequence). The chain's CDR3 is CASSLSGLGNPTDTQYF. The CDR3 DNA is TGTGCCAGCAGCTTATCGGGACTGGGGAATCCCACAGATACGCAGTATTTT.

A single count supports this clone. This sequence joins TRBV27 and TRBJ2-1, with D possibly being TRBD1 (6 bases). Trimming cost V 7 bases and J 6 bases, with 13 bases left between them. The length of the CDR3 is 13 residues. CDR1 MNHEY and CDR2 SMNVEV come from the germline V gene (reference sequence). The CDR3 DNA is TGTGCCAGCACCACAGGGCTGGGCAATGAGCAGTTCTTC. As protein: CASTTGLGNEQFF.

The table lists this clone with a few counts. The genes are TRBV5-1 and TRBJ2-5; TRBD1 might be the D (6 bases). There are 15 residues in the CDR3. Germline V gives CDR1 SGHRS, CDR2 YFSETQ. V was clipped by 3 bases and J by 5 bases, with 17 bases between them. The CDR3 region has the DNA TGCGCCAGCAGCTCTTACAGCGCAAGGGGGGAGACCCAGTACTTC. It codes for CASSSYSARGETQYF. The whole variable domain, remainder taken from reference TRBV5-1 and TRBJ2-5, is KAGVTQTPRYLIKTRGQQVTLSCSPISGHRSVSWYQQTPGQGLQFLFEYFSETQRNKGNFPGRFSGRQFSNSRSEMNVSTLELGDSALYLCASSSYSARGETQYFGPGTRLLVL.

The chain is built from TRBV5-1 and TRBJ2-5, with 7 bases identical to TRBD1. CDR1 is SGHRS and CDR2 is YFSETQ in the germline V gene. This CDR3 spans 20 amino acids. J was trimmed by 3 bases and V by 3 bases; bases with no gene match: 23. CDR3 nucleotides: TGCGCCAGCAGCTATTCCCGGGACAGCATAATGAATCCTCTTGAAGAGACCCAGTACTTC. Translated: CASSYSRDSIMNPLEETQYF.

This clone appeared once. J is TRBJ2-2 and V is TRBV18, with 7 bases aligning to TRBD1. The CDR3 consists of 14 residues. The germline gives CDR1 KGHSH, CDR2 LQKENI. J lost 9 bases, V lost 1 base, and 5 bases had no gene match. The CDR3 coding sequence is TGTGCCAGCTCACCACAGCGACAGGGTCGGGAGCTGTTTTTT. Translated: CASSPQRQGRELFF.

This chain connects TRBV23-1 to TRBJ1-5; D is ambiguous. TRBV23-1 is an ORF, and what it does is uncertain. This CDR3 is built from 15 residues. Trimming took off 2 bases at V and 0 bases at J, with 8 bases between the two ends. The CDR3 nucleotides read TGCGCCAGCAGTCAACCAAGACTTAGCAATCAGCCCCAGCATTTT. This encodes CASSQPRLSNQPQHF.

The chain couples TRBV5-4 to TRBJ1-1; D is uncertain. Germline V gives CDR1 SGHNT, CDR2 YYREEE (reference sequence). This CDR3 comprises 13 residues. V lost 4 bases and J lost 5, with 12 bases in between. The CDR3 DNA reads as TGTGCCAGCAGCCCCCCTCCGGGAACTGAAGCTTTCTTT. This codes for CASSPPPGTEAFF.

This clone appeared once. The V gene is TRBV7-9, the J gene TRBJ2-2, with TRBD2 matching 8 bases. J lost 6 bases, V lost 2 bases, and 8 bases had no gene match. This CDR3 region has 16 residues. Germline CDR1 SEHNR, CDR2 FQNEAQ (reference sequence). CDR3 loop: CASSLTGLAGSGELFF. In nucleotides, the CDR3 is TGTGCCAGCAGCTTAACTGGACTAGCAGGCTCCGGGGAGCTGTTTTTT. The complete variable domain, with remaining parts taken from reference TRBV7-9 and TRBJ2-2, reads DTGVSQNPRHKITKRGQNVTFRCDPISEHNRLYWYRQTLGQGPEFLTYFQNEAQLEKSRLLSDRFSAERPKGSFSTLEIQRTEQGDSAMYLCASSLTGLAGSGELFFGEGSRLTVL.

This chain connects TRBV6-5 to TRBJ2-1, with D tentatively TRBD1 (5 bases). Trimming pared 7 bases from V and 9 bases from J, leaving 22 bases between. This CDR3 contains 15 residues. Germline V gene data show CDR1 as MNHEY and CDR2 as SVGAGI. CDR3 loop: CASTPGAGWSSEQFF. The CDR3 DNA sequence: TGTGCCAGCACCCCTGGGGCAGGTTGGTCCAGTGAGCAGTTCTTC.

The chain is built from TRBV30 and TRBJ1-1; D unresolved. Trimming took off 8 bases at V and 4 bases at J, with 14 bases between the two ends. The germline gives CDR1 GTSNPN, CDR2 SVGIG (reference sequence). The CDR3 covers 12 residues. The DNA for the CDR3 is TGTGCCCTCGAGCGGGGTAGCACTGAAGCTTTCTTT. This translates into CALERGSTEAFF.

The chain couples TRBV29-1 to TRBJ1-2; D not resolved. Trimming stripped 6 bases from V and 0 bases from J, with 17 bases between. The CDR3 runs 15 residues. From germline, CDR1 is SQVTM and CDR2 ANQGSEA. The CDR3 nucleotides read TGCAGCGTAACCCTGGGCAAGGGAGCTAACTATGGCTACACCTTC. Its protein product is CSVTLGKGANYGYTF.

V and J are TRBV6-5 and TRBJ2-2; D might be TRBD2 (6 bases). The germline V gene has CDR1 MNHEY and CDR2 SVGAGI. V lost 2 bases and J lost 1, with 11 bases in between. There are 16 residues in the CDR3. The DNA of the CDR3 is TGTGCCAGCAGTTACGGGCAGCGGGTGAACACCGGGGAGCTGTTTTTT. Translated, it gives CASSYGQRVNTGELFF.

On this clone: The same CDR3 is also encoded by other DNA sequences in this sample. This rearrangement joins TRBV5-1 to TRBJ1-1, with D tentatively TRBD1 (5 bases). The CDR3 length is 14 residues. V was shortened by 0 bases and J by 1 base, with 7 bases between the two germline ends. Germline CDR1 reads SGHRS; CDR2 reads YFSETQ. The CDR3 reads CASSLATGNTEAFF. CDR3 coding DNA: TGCGCCAGCAGCTTGGCCACAGGGAACACTGAAGCTTTCTTT.

Written as DNA, the CDR3 is TGTGCCTGGAGTGATCAGGGGAGAGCTTTCTTT. Translated: CAWSDQGRAFF. The chain recombines TRBV30 with TRBJ1-1, with D perhaps TRBD1 (6 bases). The CDR3 has 11 residues. V lost 1 base to trimming and J lost 10 bases, with 10 bases between them. Germline lookup yields CDR1 GTSNPN and CDR2 SVGIG (reference sequence).

This clone was counted once. The J gene is TRBJ2-1, the V gene TRBV18; the match to TRBD1 covers 8 bases. J was trimmed by 3 bases and V by 2 bases; bases with no gene match: 0. The CDR3 length is 14 residues. In germline, CDR1 is KGHSH, CDR2 LQKENI. CDR3 DNA sequence: TGTGCCAGCTCACCAGGGACAGGCTACAATGAGCAGTTCTTC. Residues: CASSPGTGYNEQFF.

J is TRBJ2-2 and V is TRBV5-1; 7 bases align to TRBD1. Germline-derived CDR1 and CDR2 are SGHRS and YFSETQ. CDR3 size: 15 residues. V was pared by 0 bases and J by 4 bases, with 3 bases of the junction left unmatched. CDR3 in DNA: TGCGCCAGCAGCTTGGAACAGGGGTCCACCGGGGAGCTGTTTTTT. It encodes CASSLEQGSTGELFF.

The CDR3 is CASSESGHENTEAFF. The CDR3 nucleotides read TGTGCCAGCAGTGAATCGGGACACGAGAACACTGAAGCTTTCTTT. V is TRBV6-1 and J is TRBJ1-1, with a tentative D call TRBD1 (6 bases). The V gene lost 2 bases and the J gene lost 1 base, with 11 bases spanning the gap. CDR1 and CDR2 from the germline V gene are MNHNS and SASEGT. The CDR3 is 15 amino acids.

The genes are TRBV4-1 and TRBJ2-1; no clear D gene. The CDR3 length is 11 residues. Trimming removed 2 bases from V and 8 bases from J, with 4 bases in between. Germline CDR1 and CDR2: MGHRA and YSYEKL. In DNA form, the CDR3 reads TGCGCCAGCAGCCAATGGCATGAGCAGTTCTTC. This translates into CASSQWHEQFF.